Following are 15 T cell receptor beta chains from one sample sequenced in a study of cytomegalovirus exposure and HLA in healthy donors. The PCR used 60 Vbeta and 13 Jbeta primers. Libraries were prepared by immunoSEQ multiplex PCR; TCRdb keeps only in-frame clonotypes and omits some of them. This table has under 65,000 clones, around 80% appearing once. Input material: PBMCs. These receptors were taken from a young man in good health and CMV-seropositive.

This CDR3 reads CASSAGLGRMVVPYF. The CDR3 DNA reads TGTGCCAGCAGCGCAGGCCTCGGCAGAATGGTGGTCCCGTACTTC. The chain links TRBV11-2 to TRBJ2-7; D call uncertain. Trimming removed 5 bases at V and 12 bases at J, with 26 bases between. Germline lookup yields CDR1 SGHAT and CDR2 FQNNGV. The CDR3 is 15 amino acids.

The gene calls are TRBV7-3 and TRBJ2-2, with 7 bases that match TRBD1. CDR1 SGHTA and CDR2 FQGTGA come from the germline V gene. CDR3 size: 16 residues. The trim removed 1 base at V and 4 bases at J, leaving 6 bases unmatched. CDR3 sequence reads: CASSLRGGAGTGELFF. The CDR3 bases are TGTGCCAGCAGCTTAAGAGGGGGCGCCGGCACCGGGGAGCTGTTTTTT.

The chain combines TRBV9 with TRBJ2-7, with D possibly TRBD2 on 5 matching bases. This CDR3 spans 14 amino acids. Germline lookup yields CDR1 SGDLS and CDR2 YYNGEE. The V and J ends lost 0 bases and 3 bases respectively, with 10 bases between them. This CDR3 reads CASSVDGNLYEQYF. In nucleotides, the CDR3 is TGTGCCAGCAGCGTAGACGGGAACCTCTACGAGCAGTACTTC.

Of note for this clone: One end of the junction is discordant with germline, which a read error may explain. V is TRBV7-7 and J is TRBJ1-3, with D unresolved. This CDR3 is built from 13 residues. Germline V gives CDR1 SSHAT, CDR2 FNYEAQ (reference sequence). The CDR3 is CASSQSAGTTIYF. CDR3 bases: TGTGCCAGCAGCCAAAGTGCAGGAACCACCATATATTTT.

This clone has just a few counts. V and J are TRBV28 and TRBJ1-5; no clear D. The germline V gene encodes CDR1 MDHEN and CDR2 SYDVKM. CDR3 length equals 11 residues. Between the trimmed V and J ends, which lost 6 bases and 3 bases, there was a span of 3 bases. CDR3: CASSNNQPQHF. CDR3 in DNA: TGTGCCAGCAGCAACAATCAGCCCCAGCATTTT.

This chain joins TRBV18 and TRBJ1-2; D is uncertain. Trimming removed 3 bases from V and 7 bases from J, with 15 bases in between. CDR3 size: 14 residues. CDR1 is KGHSH and CDR2 is LQKENI in the germline V gene. The CDR3 bases are TGTGCCAGCTCACCTACGTTGGAGGGAGTTGGCTACACCTTC. Translation: CASSPTLEGVGYTF.

J is TRBJ2-2 and V is TRBV6-1; TRBD1 matches 12 bases. This CDR3 region has 14 residues. The V and J ends lost 7 bases and 8 bases, in that order; junction bases with no gene match: 5. Germline loops: CDR1 MNHNS, CDR2 SASEGT. The DNA of the CDR3 is TGTGCCAGCACCGGGACAGGGGGCAGGGGGGAGCTGTTTTTT. Translated, it gives CASTGTGGRGELFF.

V is TRBV6-1 and J is TRBJ2-5; 7 bases line up with TRBD2. Germline V lookup: CDR1 MNHNS, CDR2 SASEGT. CDR3 size: 17 residues. Trimming removed 2 bases from V and 7 bases from J; junction bases left unmatched: 16. CDR3 in DNA: TGTGCCAGCAGTGAATCCGCGGGCGGGGCGGGGAGGGGGACCCAGTACTTC. Protein product: CASSESAGGAGRGTQYF.

The CDR3 nucleotides read TGTGCCAGCAGTGAGGGGAGATACACCATGAACACTGAAGCTTTCTTT. It is translated as CASSEGRYTMNTEAFF. The chain is built from TRBV2 and TRBJ1-1; D remains unclear. CDR1 is SNHLY, CDR2 FYNNEI, per germline. V was clipped by 3 bases and J by 0 bases, with 14 bases between them. CDR3 length: 16 residues.

The chain employs TRBV27 and TRBJ2-3; the match to TRBD1 covers 8 bases. Trimming removed 6 bases from V and 4 bases from J; junction bases left unmatched: 9. This CDR3 contains 15 residues. Germline V CDR1 and CDR2: MNHEY, SMNVEV (reference sequence). The CDR3 protein is CASSNRGVGADTQYF. In DNA form, the CDR3 reads TGTGCCAGCAGCAACAGGGGGGTGGGGGCAGATACGCAGTATTTT.

This chain connects TRBV2 to TRBJ1-2, with D possibly matching TRBD1 (5 bases). Germline V gene lookup returns CDR1 SNHLY and CDR2 FYNNEI. This CDR3 region has 13 residues. V lost 7 bases, J lost 3 bases, and 12 bases lay in between. This CDR3 is CASTARVHYGYTF. The CDR3 DNA reads TGTGCCAGCACCGCCAGGGTCCACTATGGCTACACCTTC.

The rearrangement joins TRBV11-3 to TRBJ1-2, with D perhaps matching TRBD1 (6 bases). In germline, CDR1 is SGHNT, CDR2 YENEEA. Trimming pared 1 base from V and 8 bases from J, leaving 14 bases between. The CDR3 has 14 residues. CDR3 in amino acids: CASSLVSRGEGYTF. The DNA for the CDR3 is TGTGCCAGCAGCTTAGTGTCCAGGGGAGAGGGCTACACCTTC. The full variable domain, rest sourced from reference TRBV11-3 and TRBJ1-2, is EAGVVQSPRYKIIEKKQPVAFWCNPISGHNTLYWYLQNLGQGPELLIRYENEEAVDDSQLPKDRFSAERLKGVDSTLKIQPAELGDSAVYLCASSLVSRGEGYTFGSGTRLTVV.

V gene TRBV11-2 combines with J gene TRBJ2-5, with D possibly TRBD1 on 6 matching bases. The end of the DNA fits TRBJ2-7 better, so the J call may be wrong. This CDR3 comprises 15 residues. From germline, CDR1 is SGHAT and CDR2 FQNNGV. The CDR3 bases are TGTGCCAGCAGCTTAGAAGGGACACGATCCTACGAGCAGTACTTC. It translates to CASSLEGTRSYEQYF.

This chain joins TRBV10-3 and TRBJ1-1; 11 positions agree with TRBD1. CDR1 and CDR2 (germline): ENHRY, SYGVKD. The length of the CDR3 is 14 residues. After removal of 10 bases from V and 4 bases from J, the junction contained 8 bases not matched to a gene. CDR3 DNA: TGTGCCACCGAGTACGGACAGGGGGCCACTGAAGCTTTCTTT. It translates to CATEYGQGATEAFF.

The chain has TRBV9 and TRBJ2-2; a possible D gene is TRBD1 (5 bases). Germline lookup yields CDR1 SGDLS and CDR2 YYNGEE. The CDR3 is 15 residues long. Trimming shortened V by 4 bases and J by 3 bases, and 13 bases separated the two germline ends. In DNA, the CDR3 is TGTGCCAGCAGCCCTCGGACACCAGACACCGGGGAGCTGTTTTTT. Translating it yields CASSPRTPDTGELFF.